Below are 6 T cell receptor beta chains sequenced from a single sample in a study of long-term antiretroviral therapy in people with HIV. With survey level as its setting, the immunoSEQ assay was v3.0. Sequencing was performed with immunoSEQ multiplex PCR; in TCRdb, only in-frame clones are kept and a portion is missing. The repertoire holds about 30,000 clones, with nearly 95% as singletons. This sample comprised unsorted PBMCs, obtained about 6.7 years after starting antiretroviral therapy. The source is a woman aged 40 to 50 with HIV.

A single count supports this clone. The genes are TRBV30 and TRBJ1-1, with 9 bases that match TRBD1. CDR1 is GTSNPN and CDR2 is SVGIG in the germline V gene (reference sequence). There are 14 residues in the CDR3. V gave up 1 base and J gave up 3 bases; unmatched junction bases: 3. This CDR3 is CAWSGDRVYTEAFF. CDR3 DNA: TGTGCCTGGAGTGGGGACAGGGTCTACACTGAAGCTTTCTTT.

The V gene is TRBV15, the J gene TRBJ1-5; 10 bases fit TRBD1. CDR1 is LNHNV and CDR2 is YYDKDF in the germline V gene (reference sequence). V lost 8 bases and J lost 2; bases outside the gene matches: 15. The CDR3 extends over 18 amino acids. CDR3 coding DNA: TGTGCCACCGAAGACCTACGGGACAGGGGATGGGGCAATCAGCCCCAGCATTTT. Translated, it gives CATEDLRDRGWGNQPQHF.

The V and J genes are TRBV7-2 and TRBJ1-3; possibly TRBD1 for D (6 bases). Germline CDR1 SGHTA, CDR2 FQGNSA. CDR3 length equals 15 residues. Trimming removed 0 bases at V and 2 bases at J, with 8 bases between. The CDR3 DNA is TGTGCCAGCAGCTTAGCGGGGGCGACTGGAAACACCATATATTTT. It yields the protein CASSLAGATGNTIYF.

The genes are TRBV5-6 and TRBJ1-2; D may be TRBD1 (5 bases). V was clipped by 4 bases and J by 2 bases, with 15 bases between them. CDR3 size: 15 residues. Germline V gives CDR1 SGHDT, CDR2 YYEEEE. CDR3 nucleotides: TGTGCCAGCAGCCGGTGGGGGTTACCGAACTATGGCTACACCTTC. As protein: CASSRWGLPNYGYTF.

This sequence joins TRBV7-2 and TRBJ2-7, with 15 bases that match TRBD2. CDR3 length: 17 residues. The V segment lost 7 bases and the J segment 4 bases; nucleotides outside the gene matches: 11. Germline CDR1 is SGHTA and CDR2 is FQGNSA. The CDR3 DNA follows: TGTGCCAGCACACGGACTAGCGGGGGGGCCGGTTTGTACGAGCAGTACTTC. Protein product: CASTRTSGGAGLYEQYF.

The chain has TRBV29-1 and TRBJ1-1; weak D call: TRBD1 (6 bases). Germline V gene lookup returns CDR1 SQVTM and CDR2 ANQGSEA. CDR3 length: 13 residues. V was trimmed by 4 bases and J by 5 bases, leaving 14 bases between them. The CDR3 bases are TGCAGCGTTGGGGCAGGGGCGAGGACTGAAGCTTTCTTT. This encodes CSVGAGARTEAFF.